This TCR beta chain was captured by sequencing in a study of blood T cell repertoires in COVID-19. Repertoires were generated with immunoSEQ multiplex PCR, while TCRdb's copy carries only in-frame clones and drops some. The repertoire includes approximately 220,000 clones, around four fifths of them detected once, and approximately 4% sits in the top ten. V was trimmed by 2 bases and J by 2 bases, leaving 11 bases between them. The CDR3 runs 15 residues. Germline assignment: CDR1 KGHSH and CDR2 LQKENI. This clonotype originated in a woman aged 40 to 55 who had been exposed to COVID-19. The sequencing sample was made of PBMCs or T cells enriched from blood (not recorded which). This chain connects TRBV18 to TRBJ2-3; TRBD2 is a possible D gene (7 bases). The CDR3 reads CASSPAGAITDTQYF. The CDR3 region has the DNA TGTGCCAGCTCACCAGCGGGGGCCATCACAGATACGCAGTATTTT. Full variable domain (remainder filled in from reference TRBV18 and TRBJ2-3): NAGVMQNPRHLVRRRGQEARLRCSPMKGHSHVYWYRQLPEEGLKFMVYLQKENIIDESGMPKERFSAEFPKEGPSILRIQQVVRGDSAAYFCASSPAGAITDTQYFGPGTRLTVL.